The 14 T cell receptor beta chains in this list originate from one sample, sequenced in a study of cytomegalovirus exposure and HLA in healthy donors listed by TCRdb under 2017. Library generation was performed with the immunoSEQ multiplex PCR assay. A mixture of 60 forward primers for TCR Vbeta segments and 13 reverse primers for TCR Jbeta segments was used in the multiplex PCR. TCRdb carries this immuneACCESS record with in-frame sequences only. Its versions omit some clonotypes, under half of them owing to an unresolved V gene in the studies checked, with the rest unexplained. The sample table lists about 120,000 clones, approximately 10% of them with a count of one. Approximately 4.4% of the sample comes from the top ten. The sequenced sample was PBMCs. All receptors come from a woman under 30 in good health and CMV-seropositive.

This clone came up a few times. J is TRBJ2-5 and V is TRBV10-3; TRBD1 matches at 7 bases. CDR3 length: 14 amino acids. CDR1 ENHRY and CDR2 SYGVKD come from the germline V gene. V shed 3 bases and J 6 bases; nucleotides not matched to a gene: 7. DNA for the CDR3: TGTGCCATCAGTGAAACAGGGGAAGGGAAGACCCAGTACTTC. Its protein product is CAISETGEGKTQYF.

This chain uses TRBV2 with TRBJ2-7; 8 bases map to TRBD2. The germline CDR1 and CDR2 sequences are SNHLY and FYNNEI. Trimming removed 11 bases from V and 4 bases from J; junction bases left unmatched: 10. The CDR3 spans 13 residues. CDR3 protein: CAGRAGVAYEQYF. CDR3 sequence (DNA): TGTGCCGGTAGAGCGGGAGTCGCGTACGAGCAGTACTTC.

This clone was detected only a few times. The chain has TRBV5-6 and TRBJ1-4; D gene ambiguous. Germline CDR1 reads SGHDT; CDR2 reads YYEEEE. V lost 4 bases, J lost 7 bases, and 5 bases lay in between. The CDR3 loop spans 11 amino acids. The CDR3 DNA reads as TGTGCCAGCAGCCTCGGTGAAAAACTGTTTTTT. Translating it yields CASSLGEKLFF.

The gene calls are TRBV5-6 and TRBJ1-1; D is perhaps TRBD1 (5 bases). V was pared by 3 bases and J by 1 base, with 10 bases between. The CDR3 runs to 14 residues. CDR1 and CDR2 from the germline V gene are SGHDT and YYEEEE. The CDR3 DNA follows: TGTGCCAGCAGCTCGACAGACAAGAACACTGAAGCTTTCTTT. Protein sequence: CASSSTDKNTEAFF.

This clone was observed a few times. The chain joins TRBV9 to TRBJ2-3; possible D gene TRBD1, 6 bases. This CDR3 is 15 amino acids long. Germline V CDR1 and CDR2: SGDLS, YYNGEE. Trimming removed 1 base from V and 5 bases from J, with 14 bases in between. CDR3 loop: CASSVFGGWEDTQYF. In DNA, the CDR3 is TGTGCCAGCAGCGTATTTGGGGGCTGGGAAGATACGCAGTATTTT.

The chain employs TRBV19 and TRBJ2-5, with a tentative D call TRBD1 (6 bases). V lost 1 base and J 5 bases, leaving 14 bases between the germline ends. The CDR3 contains 15 residues. Germline V lookup: CDR1 LNHDA, CDR2 SQIVND (reference sequence). DNA of the CDR3: TGTGCCAGTAGTATAGTTGGGAGTAGGGGGGAGACCCAGTACTTC. Translating gives CASSIVGSRGETQYF.

This clone was picked up many times. CDR3 protein: CASKAGWPYEQYF. The DNA of the CDR3 is TGTGCCAGCAAGGCAGGGTGGCCCTACGAGCAGTACTTC. V is TRBV2 and J is TRBJ2-7, with D possibly TRBD1 on 5 matching bases. The CDR3 has 13 residues. Germline V gene data show CDR1 as SNHLY and CDR2 as FYNNEI. The ends were cut back, 7 bases at V and 2 bases at J, with 12 bases in the middle.

This clone was seen more than once but under ten times. The chain uses TRBV6-5 and TRBJ2-7; TRBD1 aligns across 9 bases. The CDR3 is 14 residues long. After removal of 8 bases from V and 4 bases from J, the junction contained 9 bases not matched to a gene. Germline loops: CDR1 MNHEY, CDR2 SVGAGI. CDR3 sequence (DNA): TGTGCCAGCGGAGGGACAGGGAGCAAATACGAGCAGTACTTC. The encoded protein is CASGGTGSKYEQYF.

J is TRBJ2-1 and V is TRBV5-6; a weak D match, TRBD2 (5 bases). Per the germline V gene, CDR1 is SGHDT and CDR2 is YYEEEE. Trimming pared 2 bases from V and 7 bases from J, leaving 16 bases between. This CDR3 has 15 residues. The CDR3 loop is CASSLINREKNEQFF. The CDR3 coding sequence is TGTGCCAGCAGCTTAATCAACCGGGAAAAAAATGAGCAGTTCTTC.

V usage is TRBV11-1 and J usage is TRBJ2-1, with 9 bases aligning to TRBD2. The ends lost 0 bases at V and 6 bases at J; junction bases unmatched: 3. The CDR3 covers 15 residues. The germline gives CDR1 SGHAT, CDR2 FQDESV (reference sequence). CDR3 region: CASSLAGGRGNEQFF. The CDR3, as DNA: TGTGCCAGCAGCTTAGCCGGCGGGAGGGGCAATGAGCAGTTCTTC.

This clone was detected a few times. V and J are TRBV7-8 and TRBJ1-1, with 9 bases that match TRBD1. Germline lookup yields CDR1 SGHVS and CDR2 FQNEAQ. The V gene end was trimmed by 6 bases and the J gene end by 6 bases; junction bases not matched to a gene: 5. This CDR3 contains 13 residues. CDR3 loop: CASRTDRGAEAFF. DNA of the CDR3: TGTGCCAGCAGAACGGACAGGGGCGCTGAAGCTTTCTTT.

This chain uses TRBV7-8 with TRBJ2-3; 13 positions match TRBD2. The CDR3 runs 20 residues. Per the germline V gene, CDR1 is SGHVS and CDR2 is FQNEAQ. Trimming took 2 bases from V and 1 from J; bases not matched to a gene: 12. DNA for the CDR3: TGTGCCAGCAGCTTACTCTCACTAGCGGGAGGGATTCGTGGCACAGATACGCAGTATTTT. Translated: CASSLLSLAGGIRGTDTQYF.

Only a few counts were recorded for this clone. The chain uses TRBV7-2 and TRBJ2-7; 9 bases match TRBD2. This CDR3 has 14 residues. Germline assignment: CDR1 SGHTA and CDR2 FQGNSA. After removal of 2 bases from V and 3 bases from J, the junction contained 2 bases not matched to a gene. CDR3 sequence: CASSLLAGIYEQYF. DNA for the CDR3: TGTGCCAGCAGCTTACTAGCGGGGATCTACGAGCAGTACTTC.

This clone was seen only a few times. The rearrangement links TRBV14 to TRBJ2-1, with TRBD2 identical over 14 bases. The CDR3 loop spans 18 amino acids. Per germline, CDR1 SGHDN and CDR2 FVKESK. J gave up 16 bases and V 4 bases, and 21 bases lay outside the gene matches. CDR3 amino acids: CASSPTTRLAGGPSGRFF. For the CDR3, the DNA is TGTGCCAGCAGCCCCACTACAAGACTAGCGGGAGGGCCTTCGGGTCGCTTCTTC. Filled out from reference TRBV14 and TRBJ2-1, the complete variable domain reads EAGVTQFPSHSVIEKGQTVTLRCDPISGHDNLYWYRRVMGKEIKFLLHFVKESKQDESGMPNNRFLAERTGGTYSTLKVQPAELEDSGVYFCASSPTTRLAGGPSGRFFGPGTRLTVL.